The 8 T cell receptor beta chains listed next were all sequenced from one sample in a study of blood T cell repertoires in COVID-19. Profiled with immunoSEQ multiplex PCR; TCRdb holds only in-frame clones, not every one. The top ten hold about 2.9% of the sample, which has over 120,000 clones, 60% to 80% seen once. Specimen: PBMCs or T cells enriched from blood (not recorded which). These receptors were taken from a woman aged 45 to 65 who had recovered from COVID-19.

The chain links TRBV4-1 to TRBJ2-3, with D perhaps TRBD2 (5 bases). Trimming cost V 1 base and J 2 bases, with 13 bases left between them. Germline V gene data show CDR1 as MGHRA and CDR2 as YSYEKL. The CDR3 sequence is 16 residues long. The CDR3 loop is CASSQGLKRDTDTQYF. As DNA, the CDR3 is TGCGCCAGCAGCCAAGGGCTGAAGAGGGACACAGATACGCAGTATTTT.

The chain has TRBV6-5 and TRBJ2-4, with 7 bases matching TRBD2. CDR3 length equals 14 residues. CDR1 MNHEY and CDR2 SVGAGI come from the germline V gene. The trim removed 5 bases at V and 8 bases at J, leaving 9 bases unmatched. The CDR3 nucleotides read TGTGCCAGCAGTATGAACCGGGGGGAGGACATTCAGTACTTC. As protein: CASSMNRGEDIQYF.

V usage is TRBV11-3 and J usage is TRBJ1-3, with TRBD1 matching over 10 bases. V trimming: 5 bases; J trimming: 0 bases; junction bases outside the gene matches: 4. CDR1 SGHNT and CDR2 YENEEA come from the germline V gene. The CDR3 loop spans 16 amino acids. CDR3 bases: TGTGCCAGCAGCCCTGGGACAGGGGCCTCTGGAAACACCATATATTTT. This codes for CASSPGTGASGNTIYF. Full variable domain (rest looked up from reference TRBV11-3 and TRBJ1-3): EAGVVQSPRYKIIEKKQPVAFWCNPISGHNTLYWYLQNLGQGPELLIRYENEEAVDDSQLPKDRFSAERLKGVDSTLKIQPAELGDSAVYLCASSPGTGASGNTIYFGEGSWLTVV.

The chain uses TRBV18 and TRBJ2-2, with 10 nucleotides matching TRBD1. Germline V CDR1 and CDR2: KGHSH, LQKENI. With 6 bases clipped from V and 5 bases from J, the junction kept 9 bases outside the gene matches. The CDR3 extends over 16 amino acids. For the CDR3, the DNA is TGTGCCAGCTCGCTCTCCGGGACAGGGGTTACCGGGGAGCTGTTTTTT. It codes for CASSLSGTGVTGELFF.

The V call is TRBV13, the J call TRBJ2-7; 9 bases agree with TRBD1. The V and J ends lost 5 bases and 5 bases, in that order; junction bases with no gene match: 7. CDR3 length: 14 residues. Looked up from germline, CDR1 is PRHDT and CDR2 is FYEKMQ (reference sequence). This CDR3 is CASSPGTGRHEQYF. The CDR3, as DNA: TGTGCCAGCAGCCCCGGGACAGGGCGACACGAGCAGTACTTC.

This clone came up once. The chain links TRBV6-4 to TRBJ2-1; 14 bases are a match to TRBD2. V shed 6 bases and J 11 bases; nucleotides not matched to a gene: 9. Germline CDR1 reads MRHNA; CDR2 reads SNTAGT. The CDR3 runs to 15 residues. CDR3 DNA: TGTGCCAGCAGCTTTACGGGACTAGCGGGAGCTAAGCAGTTCTTC. Protein sequence: CASSFTGLAGAKQFF.

In its sample, this clone was seen once. The chain couples TRBV13 to TRBJ1-1; no reliable D call. Germline loops: CDR1 PRHDT, CDR2 FYEKMQ (reference sequence). V was clipped by 7 bases and J by 8 bases, with 11 bases between them. The CDR3 is 11 residues long. The CDR3 here is CASNAREEAFF. The CDR3 nucleotides are TGTGCCAGCAACGCCCGGGAGGAAGCTTTCTTT.

The V and J genes are TRBV5-8 and TRBJ1-1; no definite D call. V shed 2 bases and J shed 1 base, with 6 bases lying between them. From germline, CDR1 is SGHTS and CDR2 YDEGEE. The CDR3 runs to 13 residues. CDR3 in amino acids: CASSFGGNTEAFF. CDR3 DNA sequence: TGTGCCAGCAGCTTCGGTGGGAACACTGAAGCTTTCTTT. Full variable domain (outside the CDR3, taken from reference TRBV5-8 and TRBJ1-1): EAGVTQSPTHLIKTRGQQATLRCSPISGHTSVYWYQQALGLGLQFLLWYDEGEERNRGNFPPRFSGRQFPNYSSELNVNALELEDSALYLCASSFGGNTEAFFGQGTRLTVV.